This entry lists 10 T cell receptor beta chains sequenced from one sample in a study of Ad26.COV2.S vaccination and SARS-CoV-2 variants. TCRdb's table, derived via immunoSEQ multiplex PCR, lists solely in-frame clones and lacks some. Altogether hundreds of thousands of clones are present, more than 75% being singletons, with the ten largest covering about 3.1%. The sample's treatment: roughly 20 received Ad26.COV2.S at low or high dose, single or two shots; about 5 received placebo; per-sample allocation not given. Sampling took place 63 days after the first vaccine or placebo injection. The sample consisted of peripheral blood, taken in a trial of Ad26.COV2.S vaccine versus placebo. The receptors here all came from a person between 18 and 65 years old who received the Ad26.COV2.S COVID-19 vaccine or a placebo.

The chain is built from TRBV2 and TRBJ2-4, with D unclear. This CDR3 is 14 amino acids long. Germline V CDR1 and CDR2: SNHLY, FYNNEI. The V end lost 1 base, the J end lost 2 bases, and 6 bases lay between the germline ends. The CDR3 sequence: CASSEEVTKNIQYF. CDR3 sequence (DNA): TGTGCCAGCAGTGAAGAGGTTACCAAAAACATTCAGTACTTC.

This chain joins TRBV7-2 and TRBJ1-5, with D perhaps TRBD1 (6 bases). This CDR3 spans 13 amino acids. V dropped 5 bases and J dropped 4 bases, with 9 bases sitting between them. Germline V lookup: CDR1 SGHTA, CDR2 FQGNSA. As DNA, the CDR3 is TGTGCCAGCAGCACACAGGGAAATCAGCCCCAGCATTTT. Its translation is CASSTQGNQPQHF.

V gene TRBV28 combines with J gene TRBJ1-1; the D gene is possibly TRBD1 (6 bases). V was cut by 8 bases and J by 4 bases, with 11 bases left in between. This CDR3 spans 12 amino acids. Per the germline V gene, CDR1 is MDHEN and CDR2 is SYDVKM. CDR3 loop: CASGTGFTEAFF. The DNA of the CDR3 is TGTGCCAGCGGCACAGGGTTCACTGAAGCTTTCTTT.

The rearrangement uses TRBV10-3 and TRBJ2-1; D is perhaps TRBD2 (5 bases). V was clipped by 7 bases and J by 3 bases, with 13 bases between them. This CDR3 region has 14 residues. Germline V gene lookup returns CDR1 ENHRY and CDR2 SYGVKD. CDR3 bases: TGTGCCATCAAACACGGGGTTATCTACAATGAGCAGTTCTTC. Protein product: CAIKHGVIYNEQFF.

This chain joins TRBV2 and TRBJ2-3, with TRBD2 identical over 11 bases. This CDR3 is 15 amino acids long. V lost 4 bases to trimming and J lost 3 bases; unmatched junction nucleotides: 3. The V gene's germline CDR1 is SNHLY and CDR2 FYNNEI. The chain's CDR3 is CASSGLAGTTDTQYF. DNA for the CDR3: TGTGCCAGCAGTGGACTAGCGGGAACGACAGATACGCAGTATTTT.

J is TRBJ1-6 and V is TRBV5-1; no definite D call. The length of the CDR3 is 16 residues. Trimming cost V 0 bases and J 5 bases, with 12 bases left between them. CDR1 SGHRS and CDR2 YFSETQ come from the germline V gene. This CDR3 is CASSLDESPNNSPLHF. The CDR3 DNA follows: TGCGCCAGCAGCTTGGACGAATCACCAAATAATTCACCCCTCCACTTT.

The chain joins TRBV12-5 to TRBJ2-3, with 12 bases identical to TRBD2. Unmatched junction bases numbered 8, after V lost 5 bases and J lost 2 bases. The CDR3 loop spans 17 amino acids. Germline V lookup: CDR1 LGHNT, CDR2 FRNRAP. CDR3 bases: TGTGCTAGTGGTGGCACGACTAGCGGGAGCGACACAGATACGCAGTATTTT. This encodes CASGGTTSGSDTDTQYF.

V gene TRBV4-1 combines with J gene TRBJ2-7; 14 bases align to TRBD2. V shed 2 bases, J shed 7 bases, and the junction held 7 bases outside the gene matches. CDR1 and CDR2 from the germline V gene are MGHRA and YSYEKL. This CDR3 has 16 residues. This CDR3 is CASSQSPGLAGVEQYF. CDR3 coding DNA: TGCGCCAGCAGCCAATCACCGGGACTAGCGGGGGTGGAGCAGTACTTC.

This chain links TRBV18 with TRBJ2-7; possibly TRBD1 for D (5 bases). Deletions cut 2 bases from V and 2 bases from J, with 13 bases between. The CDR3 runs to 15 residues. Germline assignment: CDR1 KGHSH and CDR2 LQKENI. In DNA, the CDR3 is TGTGCCAGCTCACCAGGGGCAGTTTCAACCTACGAGCAGTACTTC. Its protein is CASSPGAVSTYEQYF.

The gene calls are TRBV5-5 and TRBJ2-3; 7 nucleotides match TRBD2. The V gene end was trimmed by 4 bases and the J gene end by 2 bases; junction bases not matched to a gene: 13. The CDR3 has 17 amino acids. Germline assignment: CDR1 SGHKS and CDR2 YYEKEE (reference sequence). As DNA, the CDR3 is TGTGCCAGCAGCCCCCTAGCAAGGACTAGGGTCACAGATACGCAGTATTTT. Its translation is CASSPLARTRVTDTQYF.